These 15 T cell receptor beta chains were sequenced from one sample in a study of neoadjuvant anti-PD-1 for oral cavity cancer. The table came from immunoSEQ multiplex PCR; TCRdb's copy has only in-frame clones and leaves some out. The sample has fewer than 7,500 clones; 50% to 70% are singletons. The sample in question was tumor tissue, obtained before nivolumab (anti-PD-1) treatment. Receptor source: a person between 40 and 85 years old with oral cavity squamous cell carcinoma.

This sequence joins TRBV5-4 and TRBJ2-7, with D maybe TRBD2 (7 bases). Germline V gene lookup returns CDR1 SGHNT and CDR2 YYREEE (reference sequence). This CDR3 comprises 14 residues. V lost 0 bases to trimming and J lost 2 bases, with 9 bases between them. CDR3 DNA: TGTGCCAGCAGCTTGGAGGGGGGGACCTACGAGCAGTACTTC. This sequence encodes CASSLEGGTYEQYF.

This clone has a handful of counts. The V call is TRBV5-6, the J call TRBJ1-1; D remains unclear. This CDR3 contains 14 residues. Trimming removed 2 bases from V and 7 bases from J, with 15 bases in between. Germline V gene data show CDR1 as SGHDT and CDR2 as YYEEEE. CDR3 amino acids: CASSLFGPNFEAFF. The CDR3 DNA is TGTGCCAGCAGCTTATTCGGTCCTAACTTTGAAGCTTTCTTT.

The gene calls are TRBV27 and TRBJ1-6; the match to TRBD1 covers 7 bases. Germline assignment: CDR1 MNHEY and CDR2 SMNVEV (reference sequence). The CDR3 is 14 amino acids. Trimming cost V 3 bases and J 7 bases; bases outside gene matches: 3. CDR3 DNA: TGTGCCAGCAGTTTGGTAGGGGGCAATTCACCCCTCCACTTT. As protein: CASSLVGGNSPLHF.

This clone was seen more than once but under ten times. The J gene is TRBJ1-4, the V gene TRBV27; D is possibly TRBD1 (5 bases). CDR3 size: 13 residues. Trimming removed 3 bases at V and 8 bases at J, with 10 bases between. Germline V lookup: CDR1 MNHEY, CDR2 SMNVEV (reference sequence). CDR3 bases: TGTGCCAGCAGTTTCCAGGGAGGGGAAAAACTGTTTTTT. It encodes CASSFQGGEKLFF.

The chain has TRBV19 and TRBJ1-5; 10 bases agree with TRBD1. The trim removed 4 bases at V and 5 bases at J, leaving 8 bases unmatched. The CDR3 consists of 16 residues. The V gene's germline CDR1 is LNHDA and CDR2 SQIVND (reference sequence). CDR3 amino acids: CASSRTTGGDHQPQHF. The CDR3 DNA reads as TGTGCCAGTAGTAGAACGACAGGGGGCGATCATCAGCCCCAGCATTTT.

This clone was recorded a few times. The chain joins TRBV7-9 to TRBJ2-1, with D possibly TRBD2 on 6 matching bases. Germline CDR1 reads SEHNR; CDR2 reads FQNEAQ (reference sequence). This CDR3 comprises 14 residues. The germline V and J ends were trimmed by 5 bases and 6 bases, with 14 bases remaining between them. As DNA, the CDR3 is TGTGCCAGCAGCCCTAACGTCGGGGGCAATGAGCAGTTCTTC. Protein sequence: CASSPNVGGNEQFF.

This clone was detected once. This chain joins TRBV6-5 and TRBJ2-3; no clear D. V lost 6 bases and J lost 5, with 15 bases in between. The CDR3 length is 14 residues. The germline V gene has CDR1 MNHEY and CDR2 SVGAGI. CDR3 bases: TGTGCCAGCAGCCTAGATCTGGCCGGAGATACGCAGTATTTT. The encoded protein is CASSLDLAGDTQYF.

Only a few counts were recorded for this clone. The V and J genes are TRBV2 and TRBJ1-5; D gene ambiguous. V lost 6 bases, J lost 0 bases, and 9 bases lay in between. Per the germline V gene, CDR1 is SNHLY and CDR2 is FYNNEI. CDR3 size: 14 residues. In nucleotides, the CDR3 is TGTGCCAGCAGCTTCGACGGTAGCAATCAGCCCCAGCATTTT. This gives the protein CASSFDGSNQPQHF.

This clone was counted a few times. The genes are TRBV5-1 and TRBJ1-2; D may be TRBD1 (5 bases). V dropped 1 base and J dropped 5 bases, with 6 bases sitting between them. The length of the CDR3 is 12 residues. CDR1 is SGHRS and CDR2 is YFSETQ in the germline V gene. CDR3 nucleotides: TGCGCCAGCAGCTTGCAGGGATATGGCTACACCTTC. Protein: CASSLQGYGYTF.

The V gene is TRBV25-1, the J gene TRBJ2-5, with D unclear. The CDR3 length is 11 residues. V lost 4 bases and J lost 7, with 7 bases in between. Germline V gene sequence: CDR1 MGHDK, CDR2 SYGVNS. The DNA for the CDR3 is TGTGCCAGCAGTGCAAGCGTGACCCAGTACTTC. It translates to CASSASVTQYF.

The V and J genes are TRBV5-1 and TRBJ1-1, with a tentative D call TRBD1 (6 bases). V was cut by 2 bases and J by 2 bases, with 10 bases left in between. This CDR3 is 14 amino acids long. CDR1 is SGHRS, CDR2 YFSETQ, per germline. This CDR3 reads CASSFTGQNTEAFF. The DNA for the CDR3 is TGCGCCAGCAGCTTTACAGGGCAAAACACTGAAGCTTTCTTT.

The chain joins TRBV28 to TRBJ1-2, with 10 positions matching TRBD1. In germline, CDR1 is MDHEN, CDR2 SYDVKM. The V and J ends lost 3 bases and 5 bases, in that order; junction bases with no gene match: 6. The CDR3 is 15 residues long. DNA for the CDR3: TGTGCCAGCAGTTTTAACCGGGACAGGGGTTATGGCTACACCTTC. It encodes CASSFNRDRGYGYTF.

The chain couples TRBV6-1 to TRBJ2-7, with D unclear. The CDR3 covers 12 residues. The V and J ends lost 1 base and 5 bases respectively, with 6 bases between them. The germline CDR1 and CDR2 sequences are MNHNS and SASEGT. The CDR3 spells CASSEVGNEQYF. CDR3 sequence (DNA): TGTGCCAGCAGTGAAGTGGGGAACGAGCAGTACTTC.

The chain is built from TRBV29-1 and TRBJ2-3; 9 nucleotides match TRBD1. The germline CDR1 and CDR2 sequences are SQVTM and ANQGSEA. The CDR3 is 14 amino acids. V gave up 2 bases and J gave up 5 bases; unmatched junction bases: 5. The CDR3 DNA sequence: TGCAGCGTTGAAAGGTACAGGGGGCGAGATACGCAGTATTTT. Its translation: CSVERYRGRDTQYF.

This clone turned up a few times. This chain uses TRBV7-3 with TRBJ2-1; D could derive from TRBD1 or TRBD2 (6 bases each). The V gene lost 2 bases and the J gene lost 0 bases, with 8 bases spanning the gap. CDR3 length: 15 amino acids. Germline loops: CDR1 SGHTA, CDR2 FQGTGA. CDR3 bases: TGTGCCAGCAGCTTAGGAGGGGGCTCCTACAATGAGCAGTTCTTC. Translating gives CASSLGGGSYNEQFF.